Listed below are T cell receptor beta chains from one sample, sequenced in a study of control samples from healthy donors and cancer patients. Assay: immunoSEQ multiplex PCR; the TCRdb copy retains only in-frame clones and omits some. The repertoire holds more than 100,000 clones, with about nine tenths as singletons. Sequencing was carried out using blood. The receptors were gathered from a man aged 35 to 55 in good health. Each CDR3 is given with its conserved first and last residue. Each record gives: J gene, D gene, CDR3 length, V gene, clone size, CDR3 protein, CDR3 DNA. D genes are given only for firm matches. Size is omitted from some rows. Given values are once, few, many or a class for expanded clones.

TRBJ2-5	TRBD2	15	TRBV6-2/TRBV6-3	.	CASSYASGSQETQYF	TGTGCCAGCAGTTACGCTAGCGGCTCCCAAGAGACCCAGTACTTC
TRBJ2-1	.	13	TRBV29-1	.	CSVDRRQDNEQFF	TGCAGCGTTGATCGTCGACAGGACAATGAGCAGTTCTTC
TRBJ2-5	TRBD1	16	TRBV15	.	CATSRRQGSYQETQYF	TGTGCCACCAGCAGAAGACAGGGGTCGTACCAAGAGACCCAGTACTTC
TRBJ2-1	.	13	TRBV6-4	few	CASSDSDYNEQFF	TGTGCCAGCAGTGACTCCGACTACAATGAGCAGTTCTTC
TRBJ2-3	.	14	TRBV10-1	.	CASSDIAGTDTQYF	TGCGCCAGCAGTGATATCGCGGGGACAGATACGCAGTATTTT
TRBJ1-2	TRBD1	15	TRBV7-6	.	CASSPGQGEYYGYTF	TGTGCCAGCAGCCCTGGACAGGGGGAATACTATGGCTACACCTTC
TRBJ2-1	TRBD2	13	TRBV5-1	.	CASSPFGGNEQFF	TGCGCCAGCAGCCCTTTCGGGGGGAATGAGCAGTTCTTC
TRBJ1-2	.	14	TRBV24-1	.	CATSDLERNYGYTF	TGTGCCACCAGTGATTTGGAACGGAACTATGGCTACACCTTC
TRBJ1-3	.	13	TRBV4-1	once	CASSQRIRNTIYF	TGCGCCAGCAGCCAGAGGATTCGGAACACCATATATTTT
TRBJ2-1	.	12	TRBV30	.	CAWSLTRSEQFF	TGTGCCTGGAGTCTAACAAGGTCTGAGCAGTTCTTC
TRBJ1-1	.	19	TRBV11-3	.	CASSLEPAVRENVNTEAFF	TGTGCCAGCAGCTTAGAGCCCGCGGTCAGGGAAAACGTGAACACTGAAGCTTTCTTT
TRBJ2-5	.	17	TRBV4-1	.	CASSQGGGLGNQETQYF	TGCGCCAGCAGCCAAGGGGGCGGTTTGGGCAATCAAGAGACCCAGTACTTC
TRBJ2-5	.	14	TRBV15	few	CATSTGLGGETQYF	TGTGCCACGAGCACCGGTCTAGGGGGAGAGACCCAGTACTTC
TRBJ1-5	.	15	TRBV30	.	CAWSAKQGDNQPQHF	TGTGCCTGGAGTGCGAAACAGGGAGACAATCAGCCCCAGCATTTT
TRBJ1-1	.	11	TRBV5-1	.	CASSDHTEAFF	TGCGCCAGCAGCGATCACACTGAAGCTTTCTTT
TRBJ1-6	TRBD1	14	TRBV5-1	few	CASSLSGTGESLHF	TGCGCCAGCAGCTTGTCCGGGACAGGGGAATCCCTCCACTTT
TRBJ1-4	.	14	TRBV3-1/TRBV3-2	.	CASSRGRSVGKLFF	TGTGCCAGCAGTCGAGGGAGGTCGGTCGGAAAACTGTTTTTT
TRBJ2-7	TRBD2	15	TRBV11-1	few	CASSLGLAGDYEQYF	TGTGCCAGCAGCTTAGGGCTAGCGGGGGACTACGAGCAGTACTTC
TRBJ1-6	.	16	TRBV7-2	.	CASSLRGGRVSSPLHF	TGTGCCAGCAGCTTAAGGGGCGGCAGGGTTAGCTCACCCCTCCACTTT
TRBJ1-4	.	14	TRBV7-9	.	CASSLGGQNEKLFF	TGTGCCAGCAGCTTAGGGGGACAAAATGAAAAACTGTTTTTT
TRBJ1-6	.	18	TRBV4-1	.	CASSQVYLLHSYNSPLHF	TGCGCCAGCAGCCAAGTTTACCTTCTCCACTCCTATAATTCACCCCTCCACTTT
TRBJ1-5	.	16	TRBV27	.	CASSPRWRAGDQPQHF	TGTGCCAGCAGTCCCCGGTGGAGGGCGGGGGATCAGCCCCAGCATTTT
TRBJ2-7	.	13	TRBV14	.	CASSPDYSYEQYF	TGTGCCAGCAGCCCGGACTACTCCTACGAGCAGTACTTC
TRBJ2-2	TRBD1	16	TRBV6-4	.	CASSIRDRGSPGELFF	TGTGCCAGCAGTATCCGGGACAGGGGGTCCCCCGGGGAGCTGTTTTTT
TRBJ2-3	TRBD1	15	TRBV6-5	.	CASRTGQGRTDTQYF	TGTGCCAGCAGAACGGGACAGGGACGCACAGATACGCAGTATTTT
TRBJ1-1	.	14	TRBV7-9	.	CASSLRRVRPEAFF	TGTGCCAGCAGCTTACGGCGGGTAAGGCCTGAAGCTTTCTTT
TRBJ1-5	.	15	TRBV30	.	CAWSAPGTVNQPQHF	TGTGCCTGGAGTGCCCCGGGGACTGTCAATCAGCCCCAGCATTTT
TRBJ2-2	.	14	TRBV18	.	CASSPTPNTGELFF	TGTGCCAGCTCACCGACCCCGAACACCGGGGAGCTGTTTTTT
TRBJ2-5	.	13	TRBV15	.	CATSPGGEETQYF	TGTGCCACCAGCCCTGGAGGGGAAGAGACCCAGTACTTC
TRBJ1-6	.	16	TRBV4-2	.	CASSQEGPPYNSPLHF	TGTGCCAGCAGCCAAGAAGGGCCTCCCTATAATTCACCCCTCCACTTT
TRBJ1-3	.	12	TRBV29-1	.	CSVESSGNTIYF	TGCAGCGTAGAGAGCTCTGGAAACACCATATATTTT
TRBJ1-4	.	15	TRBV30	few	CAWSAQLGGNEKLFF	TGTGCCTGGAGTGCCCAATTGGGAGGGAATGAAAAACTGTTTTTT
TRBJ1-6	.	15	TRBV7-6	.	CASSLTTGVNSPLHF	TGTGCCAGCAGTCTCACCACAGGAGTCAATTCACCCCTCCACTTT
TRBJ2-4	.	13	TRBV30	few	CAWRGYAKNIQYF	TGTGCCTGGAGGGGGTACGCCAAAAACATTCAGTACTTC
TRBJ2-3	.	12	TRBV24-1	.	CATTRAGDTQYF	TGTGCCACGACGAGGGCGGGGGATACGCAGTATTTT
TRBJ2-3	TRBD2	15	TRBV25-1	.	CASSERSSGLDTQYF	TGTGCCAGCAGTGAAAGGTCTAGCGGGCTGGATACGCAGTATTTT
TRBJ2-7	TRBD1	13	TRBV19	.	CASSPRDRGEQYF	TGTGCCAGTAGCCCCCGGGACAGGGGCGAGCAGTACTTC
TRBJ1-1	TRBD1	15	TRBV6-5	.	CASSYSGQGRTEAFF	TGTGCCAGCAGTTACTCTGGACAGGGTCGGACTGAAGCTTTCTTT
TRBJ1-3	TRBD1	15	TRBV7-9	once	CASSRQGKRGNTIYF	TGTGCCAGCAGCCGACAGGGGAAGAGAGGAAACACCATATATTTT
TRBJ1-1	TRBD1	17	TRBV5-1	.	CASSPRTGGERNTEAFF	TGCGCCAGCAGCCCCCGGACAGGGGGCGAAAGGAACACTGAAGCTTTCTTT
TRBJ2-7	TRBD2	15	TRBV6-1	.	CASSKALAGGVEQYF	TGTGCCAGCAGTAAAGCGCTAGCGGGGGGGGTCGAGCAGTACTTC
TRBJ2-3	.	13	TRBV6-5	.	CASSYDARDTQYF	TGTGCCAGCAGTTACGATGCAAGGGATACGCAGTATTTT
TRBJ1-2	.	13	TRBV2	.	CASQLQGPYGYTF	TGTGCCAGCCAACTTCAAGGGCCCTATGGCTACACCTTC
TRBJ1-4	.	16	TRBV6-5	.	CASSYSIPGTNEKLFF	TGTGCCAGCAGTTACTCGATTCCGGGGACTAATGAAAAACTGTTTTTT
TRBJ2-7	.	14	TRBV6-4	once	CASSRTVSSYEQYF	TGTGCCAGCAGTCGGACAGTGAGCTCCTACGAGCAGTACTTC
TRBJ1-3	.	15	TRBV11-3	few	CASRPNKNSGNTIYF	TGTGCCAGCAGACCGAATAAGAACTCTGGAAACACCATATATTTT
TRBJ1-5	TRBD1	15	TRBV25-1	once	CASSSSRGMNQPQHF	TGTGCCAGCAGTAGTAGCAGGGGGATGAATCAGCCCCAGCATTTT
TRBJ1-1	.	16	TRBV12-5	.	CASGLVLAGANTEAFF	TGTGCTAGTGGTTTGGTATTAGCAGGGGCGAACACTGAAGCTTTCTTT
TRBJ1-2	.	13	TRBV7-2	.	CASSYEQGYGYTF	TGTGCCAGCAGCTACGAGCAGGGCTATGGCTACACCTTC
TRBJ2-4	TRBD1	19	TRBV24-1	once	CATSDWRTGGGVAKNIQYF	TGTGCCACCAGTGATTGGAGGACAGGGGGAGGGGTAGCCAAAAACATTCAGTACTTC
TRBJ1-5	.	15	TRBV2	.	CASTEEGISNQPQHF	TGTGCCAGCACCGAGGAGGGGATTAGCAATCAGCCCCAGCATTTT
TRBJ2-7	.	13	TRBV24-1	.	CATSGGLYYEQYF	TGTGCCACCAGTGGCGGACTGTACTACGAGCAGTACTTC
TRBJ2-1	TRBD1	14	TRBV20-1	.	CSASVQGAYNEQFF	TGCAGTGCTAGTGTACAGGGGGCCTACAATGAGCAGTTCTTC
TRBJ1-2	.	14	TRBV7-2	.	CASSLDQGSYGYTF	TGTGCCAGCAGCTTAGATCAGGGAAGCTATGGCTACACCTTC
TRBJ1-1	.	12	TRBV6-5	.	CASTWGNTEAFF	TGTGCCAGCACTTGGGGGAACACTGAAGCTTTCTTT
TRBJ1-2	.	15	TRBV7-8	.	CASSLDLIGEEGYTF	TGTGCCAGCAGCTTAGATCTAATAGGGGAGGAGGGCTACACCTTC
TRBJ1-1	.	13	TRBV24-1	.	CATSDVTGPEAFF	TGTGCCACCAGTGATGTGACAGGCCCTGAAGCTTTCTTT
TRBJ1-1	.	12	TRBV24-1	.	CATRGDGTEAFF	TGTGCCACCAGAGGGGACGGCACTGAAGCTTTCTTT
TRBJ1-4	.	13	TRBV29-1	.	CSVARITGEKLFF	TGCAGCGTTGCGAGGATTACGGGTGAAAAACTGTTTTTT